These 23 T cell receptor beta chains came from one sample sequenced in a study of spatial heterogeneity in lung cancer. Study-wide findings and caveats: Tracking of tumor mutation counts was seen in expanded intratumoral alpha and beta TCR counts.

TCRdb re-called the 5' RACE reads through MiXCR, storing one row per CDR3 protein. The table records about 17,000 distinct CDR3 sequences, 6.2% of them present only once. These TCRs' antigens remain unknown. Indicated time point: sample taken at primary tumor resection. Sequences were derived from lung tumor tissue, sampled at surgery. The receptors come from a male donor with early-stage non-small cell lung cancer.

This clonotype was picked up many times. Little can be read into the size of this beta chain, an off-target read in a library designed for alpha chains. The chain recombines TRBV7-9 with TRBJ2-5; maybe TRBD1 (5 bases). The CDR3 extends over 14 amino acids. Germline-derived CDR1 and CDR2 are SEHNR and FQNEAQ (reference sequence). The V end lost 1 base, the J end lost 3 bases, and 9 bases lay between the germline ends. The CDR3 sequence is CASSLGAGKETQYF. The CDR3 DNA sequence: TGTGCCAGCAGCTTAGGGGCAGGGAAAGAGACCCAGTACTTC.

This clonotype is deemed medium-sized. This beta chain appears as a stray read in a library generated for alpha chains; its size is not informative. The CDR3 protein is CASSTRRGGGLGQPQHF. The CDR3, as DNA: TGTGCCAGCAGCACCAGGAGGGGGGGAGGCCTCGGTCAGCCCCAGCATTTT. The chain has TRBV6-5 and TRBJ1-5; D perhaps matches TRBD1 (6 bases). Trimming shortened V by 6 bases and J by 6 bases, and 24 bases separated the two germline ends. CDR1 MNHEY and CDR2 SVGAGI come from the germline V gene. The CDR3 is made up of 17 amino acids.

This clonotype was seen repeatedly, ten times or more. Because the library targeted alpha chains, this beta chain is an off-target read whose size means little. The V and J genes are TRBV12-3 or TRBV12-4 and TRBJ2-5, with TRBD1 matching 9 bases. This CDR3 spans 15 amino acids. The ends lost 3 bases at V and 6 bases at J; junction bases unmatched: 8. The CDR3 nucleotides are TGTGCCAGCAGTTTTAACAGGGGGCGCGCAAAGACCCAGTACTTC. This codes for CASSFNRGRAKTQYF.

This clonotype was observed many times. A library made for alpha chains picked up this beta chain off target, so its size means little. The CDR3 region is CSVDKGEQETQYF. CDR3 DNA sequence: TGCAGCGTTGATAAGGGGGAACAAGAGACCCAGTACTTC. The chain joins TRBV29-1 to TRBJ2-5, with a possible D match to TRBD1 (6 bases). From germline, CDR1 is SQVTM and CDR2 ANQGSEA. The CDR3 runs to 13 residues. The V and J ends lost 3 bases and 2 bases respectively, with 10 bases between them.

This clonotype was picked up many times. The library was prepared for alpha chains; this beta chain is a stray read, so its frequency means little. The J gene is TRBJ2-1, the V gene TRBV20-1, with no clear D. This CDR3 spans 14 amino acids. In germline, CDR1 is DFQATT, CDR2 SNEGSKA (reference sequence). V was clipped by 5 bases and J by 0 bases, with 11 bases between them. CDR3 amino acids: CSAADLSSYNEQFF. In DNA, the CDR3 is TGCAGTGCTGCCGACTTGAGCTCCTACAATGAGCAGTTCTTC.

The sample holds many counts of this clonotype. The library was prepared for alpha chains; this beta chain is a stray read, so its frequency means little. The chain recombines TRBV24-1 with TRBJ2-3, with TRBD2 matching over 9 bases. The CDR3 is 18 residues long. V trimming: 7 bases; J trimming: 0 bases; junction bases outside the gene matches: 13. From germline, CDR1 is KGHDR and CDR2 SFDVKD. In DNA form, the CDR3 reads TGTGCCACCAGGCCTAGCGGGAACCAAATGGGAAGCACAGATACGCAGTATTTT. This encodes CATRPSGNQMGSTDTQYF.

This clonotype was detected many times. This beta chain turned up in a library designed for alpha chains; as an off-target read, its abundance says little. The rearrangement links TRBV29-1 to TRBJ2-2; D remains unclear. Germline V gives CDR1 SQVTM, CDR2 ANQGSEA. Trimming cost V 4 bases and J 0 bases, with 12 bases left between them. The CDR3 totals 15 residues. CDR3 amino acids: CSVVIAEANTGELFF. The CDR3 coding sequence is TGCAGCGTTGTGATAGCTGAAGCGAACACCGGGGAGCTGTTTTTT.

This clonotype is deemed medium-sized. This beta chain lies outside the target of a library built for alpha chains; its clone size means little. The J gene is TRBJ2-2, the V gene TRBV6-2 or TRBV6-3; 7 nucleotides match TRBD2. CDR3 length: 14 amino acids. Germline V gene data show CDR1 as MNHEY and CDR2 as SVGEGT. J was trimmed by 6 bases and V by 5 bases; bases with no gene match: 6. CDR3 nucleotide sequence: TGTGCCAGCAGTATACTAGCGCGACCCGGGGAGCTGTTTTTT. It codes for CASSILARPGELFF.

Ten or more counts support this clonotype. This beta chain is an off-target read within a library intended for alpha chains, so its frequency means little. V is TRBV6-6 and J is TRBJ2-7; 7 positions match TRBD1. The CDR3 covers 12 residues. Trimming removed 4 bases from V and 5 bases from J; junction bases left unmatched: 2. Per the germline V gene, CDR1 is MNHNY and CDR2 is SVGAGI (reference sequence). DNA of the CDR3: TGTGCCAGCAGTTCAACAGGGGACGAGCAGTACTTC. Protein product: CASSSTGDEQYF.

This clonotype was detected many times. The library was built for alpha chains, so this beta chain is an off-target read and its size means little. The chain is built from TRBV29-1 and TRBJ1-2, with D possibly TRBD1 on 5 matching bases. CDR1 and CDR2 from the germline V gene are SQVTM and ANQGSEA. The CDR3 has 13 amino acids. V shed 2 bases and J shed 8 bases, with 15 bases lying between them. The CDR3 DNA sequence: TGCAGCGTTGAAAGCCAGGGCGGCGGCGGCTACACCTTC. It specifies CSVESQGGGGYTF.

This clonotype is classed as medium-sized (0.01 to 0.1%). As an off-target read in a library built for alpha chains, this beta chain has a frequency of little significance. This rearrangement joins TRBV18 to TRBJ2-2; D not resolved. The germline V gene has CDR1 KGHSH and CDR2 LQKENI. Trimming left V 0 bases short and J 1 base short, with 3 bases between. The CDR3 contains 14 residues. The CDR3 reads CASSPPMNTGELFF. CDR3 sequence (DNA): TGTGCCAGCTCACCACCGATGAACACCGGGGAGCTGTTTTTT.

This clonotype was recorded many times. In a library made to pick up alpha chains, this beta chain is a stray read with a size that means little. The chain is built from TRBV4-2 and TRBJ2-7; TRBD2 aligns across 9 bases. Trimming took 1 base from V and 3 from J; bases not matched to a gene: 10. The CDR3 consists of 17 residues. The germline V gene has CDR1 LGHNA and CDR2 YNFKEQ. CDR3 in amino acids: CASSQALSGSGSYEQYF. CDR3 nucleotides: TGTGCCAGCAGCCAAGCCCTGTCGGGTAGCGGGAGCTACGAGCAGTACTTC.

As regards this clonotype: This beta chain is a stray read from a library made for alpha chains; its abundance is not meaningful. The rearrangement uses TRBV5-5 and TRBJ1-2, with TRBD1 identical over 7 bases. V lost 0 bases and J lost 4; bases outside the gene matches: 3. The germline gives CDR1 SGHKS, CDR2 YYEKEE (reference sequence). This CDR3 contains 14 residues. The CDR3 sequence is CASSLEGQRYGYTF. CDR3 nucleotide sequence: TGTGCCAGCAGCTTGGAGGGACAGCGCTATGGCTACACCTTC. Combining the CDR3 with reference TRBV5-5 and TRBJ1-2 gives the whole variable domain DAGVTQSPTHLIKTRGQQVTLRCSPISGHKSVSWYQQVLGQGPQFIFQYYEKEERGRGNFPDRFSARQFPNYSSELNVNALLLGDSALYLCASSLEGQRYGYTFGSGTRLTVV.

This clonotype turned up a few times. As an off-target read in a library built for alpha chains, this beta chain has a frequency of little significance. The rearrangement joins TRBV7-2 to TRBJ2-7, with D perhaps TRBD1 (5 bases). Germline assignment: CDR1 SGHTA and CDR2 FQGNSA. Trimming took off 1 base at V and 6 bases at J, with 10 bases between the two ends. This CDR3 has 13 residues. The CDR3 nucleotides read TGTGCCAGCAGCTTAGGTGGGGCGGCCGAGCAGTACTTC. Its translation is CASSLGGAAEQYF.

This clonotype was seen at least ten times. This beta chain lies outside the target of a library built for alpha chains; its clone size means little. V gene TRBV7-9 combines with J gene TRBJ2-6, with 8 bases lining up with TRBD2. The CDR3 is 18 amino acids. Germline CDR1 reads SEHNR; CDR2 reads FQNEAQ (reference sequence). V shed 7 bases and J 0 bases; nucleotides not matched to a gene: 11. The CDR3 sequence is CASIQLGGGLSGANVLTF. The CDR3 bases are TGTGCCAGCATCCAACTCGGGGGGGGCCTCTCTGGGGCCAACGTCCTGACTTTC.

This clonotype was counted only a few times. For a library built for alpha chains, this beta chain is a stray read; little rests on its size. The chain links TRBV19 to TRBJ2-7; D is unclear. V was shortened by 3 bases and J by 0 bases, with 6 bases between the two germline ends. The CDR3 consists of 13 residues. CDR1 LNHDA and CDR2 SQIVND come from the germline V gene (reference sequence). The CDR3 loop reads CASSMTASYEQYF. The CDR3 nucleotides are TGTGCCAGTAGTATGACTGCCTCCTACGAGCAGTACTTC. The full variable domain, with the rest looked up from reference TRBV19 and TRBJ2-7, is DGGITQSPKYLFRKEGQNVTLSCEQNLNHDAMYWYRQDPGQGLRLIYYSQIVNDFQKGDIAEGYSVSREKKESFPLTVTSAQKNPTAFYLCASSMTASYEQYFGPGTRLTVT.

This clonotype was counted at least ten times. A library made for alpha chains picked up this beta chain off target, so its size means little. The genes are TRBV5-1 and TRBJ2-3; D is possibly TRBD1 (6 bases). Trimming left V 10 bases short and J 0 bases short, with 18 bases between. CDR3 length: 15 residues. From germline, CDR1 is SGHRS and CDR2 YFSETQ. CDR3 residues: CASKGDATSTDTQYF. The CDR3 DNA follows: TGCGCCTCCAAGGGGGACGCCACTAGCACAGATACGCAGTATTTT.

This clonotype has at least ten counts. Because the library targeted alpha chains, this beta chain is an off-target read whose size means little. The chain couples TRBV20-1 to TRBJ2-5; D possibly corresponds to TRBD2 (6 bases). Germline lookup yields CDR1 DFQATT and CDR2 SNEGSKA (reference sequence). The CDR3 loop spans 12 amino acids. Trimming removed 3 bases at V and 7 bases at J, with 12 bases between. CDR3 sequence reads: CSARDYPGTQYF. CDR3 DNA sequence: TGCAGTGCTAGGGACTACCCAGGGACCCAGTACTTC.

Of note for this clonotype: Given a much more abundant clone one base away, this may be a read error. The conserved final phenylalanine or tryptophan is absent from the CDR3, which likely points to a read error. Since it is a stray read in a library aimed at alpha chains, this beta chain has a size that is not meaningful. This chain connects TRBV28 to TRBJ2-7; TRBD1 agrees at 7 bases. J gave up 0 bases and V 5 bases, and 4 bases lay outside the gene matches. Germline lookup yields CDR1 MDHEN and CDR2 SYDVKM. The CDR3 spans 14 residues. CDR3 residues: CASSRTGYSYEQYL. The CDR3 DNA follows: TGTGCCAGCAGTCGGACAGGATACTCCTACGAGCAGTACTTA.

As concerns this clonotype: Since the library was made to target alpha chains, this beta chain is a stray read and its abundance is not meaningful. This chain uses TRBV18 with TRBJ1-2; 10 positions match TRBD1. The CDR3 consists of 16 residues. The junction had 8 bases not matched to a gene; V was cut back by 6 bases and J by 1 base. Germline CDR1 KGHSH, CDR2 LQKENI. The CDR3 reads CASSRQGASDNYGYTF. For the CDR3, the DNA is TGTGCCAGCTCCCGACAGGGGGCATCAGATAACTATGGCTACACCTTC.

This clonotype was counted ten times or more. Being off target in a library aimed at alpha chains, this beta chain has a size of little meaning. J is TRBJ2-7 and V is TRBV7-9; 9 positions match TRBD2. In germline, CDR1 is SEHNR, CDR2 FQNEAQ (reference sequence). V lost 6 bases and J lost 2; bases outside the gene matches: 5. The CDR3 sequence is 14 residues long. CDR3 DNA: TGTGCCAGCAGGTGGACTAGCGAGACCTACGAGCAGTACTTC. Its translation: CASRWTSETYEQYF.

This clonotype is labeled as medium-sized (0.01 to 0.1%). A library made for alpha chains picked up this beta chain off target, so its size means little. The CDR3 sequence is CASSLSGVSSSTDTQYF. DNA for the CDR3: TGCGCCAGCAGCTTGAGTGGGGTGTCGTCTAGCACAGATACGCAGTATTTT. The genes are TRBV5-1 and TRBJ2-3; D is unclear. This CDR3 has 17 residues. Germline V gene sequence: CDR1 SGHRS, CDR2 YFSETQ. With 1 base removed from V and 0 bases from J, the gap between germline ends came to 15 bases. Based on the CDR3 plus reference TRBV5-1 and TRBJ2-3, the full variable domain is KAGVTQTPRYLIKTRGQQVTLSCSPISGHRSVSWYQQTPGQGLQFLFEYFSETQRNKGNFPGRFSGRQFSNSRSEMNVSTLELGDSALYLCASSLSGVSSSTDTQYFGPGTRLTVL.

This clonotype showed up many times. The library was designed around alpha chains, so this beta chain is a stray read whose abundance carries little weight. The V and J genes are TRBV7-2 and TRBJ1-3; 7 positions agree with TRBD1. The germline V gene has CDR1 SGHTA and CDR2 FQGNSA. Trimming took 2 bases from V and 9 from J; bases not matched to a gene: 4. The CDR3 sequence is 13 residues long. The CDR3 protein is CASSLIQGSTIYF. CDR3 nucleotides: TGTGCCAGCAGCTTAATACAGGGGAGCACCATATATTTT.